This TCR beta chain was recovered during a study of blood T cell repertoires in COVID-19. Study in general: Samples came from the United States, Italy and Spain, spanning acute and convalescent COVID-19. T cells, B-cell-depleted T cells, or PBMCs provided the cDNA or gDNA that served as material.

The authors' processing: Nucleated cell counts were estimated from reference gene primer amplification. Profiling relied on immunoSEQ multiplex PCR, and the TCRdb table lists in-frame clones only, not all of them. That table gives V, J and clone size, and the DNA gave D and trimming. The table lists 310,000 or so clones, approximately 93% of them singletons. The ends lost 2 bases at V and 10 bases at J; junction bases unmatched: 6. Germline CDR1 is SGHDN and CDR2 is FVKESK. The CDR3 has 13 amino acids. Patients from Seattle were sampled longitudinally, starting during active infection. Sequencing used peripheral blood. This TCR was recovered from a young woman with COVID-19, enrolled during active disease. This sequence joins TRBV14 and TRBJ1-1, with 8 nucleotides matching TRBD1. The chain's CDR3 is CASSQSDRDAAFF. In DNA, the CDR3 is TGTGCCAGCAGCCAATCGGACAGGGACGCAGCTTTCTTT.